The rows below give T cell receptor beta chains drawn from one sample of a study of early T cells in non-severe SARS-CoV-2 infection. TCRdb analysed the 5' RACE reads with MiXCR anew, one entry per CDR3 protein. The sample consists of some 88,000 distinct CDR3 sequences, approximately 16% of them appearing once. The sample here was whole blood, taken at baseline. The receptors were sampled from an adult who was a healthcare worker with PCR-confirmed SARS-CoV-2 infection or an uninfected control (not recorded which). Each CDR3 is given with its conserved first and last residue. Each record gives: V gene, D gene, J gene, clone size, CDR3 protein, CDR3 DNA. The D gene is left open where the match is weak. Expanded clones get a size class; other rows say once, few or many, or leave the size out.

>TRBV29-1|-|TRBJ2-1|many
CSSTPDWGLGEQFF
TGCAGCTCGACCCCGGACTGGGGGTTAGGGGAGCAGTTCTTC
>TRBV7-9|TRBD1|TRBJ2-4|many
CASSAYDRGRGNIQYF
TGTGCCAGCAGCGCCTACGACAGGGGGCGCGGGAACATTCAGTACTTC
>TRBV21-1|-|TRBJ1-1|-
CASTRRKQSNTEAFF
TGTGCCAGCACCCGGCGGAAACAGTCGAACACTGAAGCTTTCTTT
>TRBV18|-|TRBJ2-1|-
CASSPITANEQFF
TGTGCCAGCTCACCAATTACAGCCAATGAGCAGTTCTTC
>TRBV24-1|-|TRBJ2-2|-
CATGTPNTGELFF
TGTGCCACGGGGACACCGAACACCGGGGAGCTGTTTTTT
>TRBV12-3/TRBV12-4|-|TRBJ2-3|few
CASTSADTQYF
TGTGCCAGTACGTCCGCAGATACGCAGTATTTT
>TRBV12-3/TRBV12-4|-|TRBJ2-3|few
CASSPGTPREYF
TGTGCCAGCAGTCCCGGGACTCCGAGGGAGTATTTT
>TRBV20-1|TRBD2|TRBJ2-1|many
CSARDRTGGSSYNEQFF
TGCAGTGCTAGAGATCGTACTGGCGGGAGCTCCTACAATGAGCAGTTCTTC
>TRBV5-1|TRBD2|TRBJ2-1|few
CASSLTSGRVNEQFF
TGCGCCAGCAGCTTGACTAGCGGGAGAGTAAATGAGCAGTTCTTC
>TRBV19|-|TRBJ1-5|many
CASSIVPLNQPQHF
TGTGCCAGTAGTATAGTACCGCTCAATCAGCCCCAGCATTTT
>TRBV7-9|-|TRBJ2-2|few
CASSVREAGELFF
TGTGCCAGCAGCGTGAGGGAGGCCGGGGAGCTGTTTTTT
>TRBV6-5|-|TRBJ1-2|-
CASSPPGHNGYTF
TGTGCCAGCAGTCCCCCAGGGCACAATGGCTACACCTTC
>TRBV28|-|TRBJ2-2|-
CASTTPAGSMELFF
TGTGCCAGCACAACCCCCGCAGGTTCAATGGAGCTGTTTTTT
>TRBV19|-|TRBJ2-1|few
CASSIASGYNEQFF
TGTGCCAGTAGTATTGCCTCGGGATACAATGAGCAGTTCTTC
>TRBV2|TRBD1|TRBJ2-7|few
CASSVDRGINYEQYF
TGTGCCAGCAGTGTGGACAGGGGAATTAACTACGAGCAGTACTTC
>TRBV10-3|-|TRBJ2-5|few
CAISDVGAQETQYF
TGTGCCATCAGTGACGTCGGGGCCCAAGAGACCCAGTACTTC
>TRBV20-1|TRBD1|TRBJ1-1|-
CSASRDRNTEAFF
TGCAGTGCTTCCCGGGACAGGAACACTGAAGCTTTCTTT
>TRBV28|TRBD1|TRBJ2-7|-
CASSSTGRKQYF
TGTGCCAGCAGTTCGACAGGGCGGAAGCAGTACTTC
>TRBV20-1|-|TRBJ2-1|-
CSAATGGGYNEQFF
TGCAGTGCTGCCACAGGGGGGGGCTACAATGAGCAGTTCTTC
>TRBV6-5|TRBD1|TRBJ1-6|few
CASSYSTGDSSPLHF
TGTGCCAGCAGTTACTCGACAGGGGATAGTTCACCCCTCCACTTT
>TRBV28|-|TRBJ2-7|-
CASSLILASYEQYF
TGTGCCAGCAGTTTAATCCTAGCATCCTACGAGCAGTACTTC
>TRBV10-3|TRBD2|TRBJ2-2|-
CAISEMRELTGELFF
TGTGCCATCAGTGAGATGCGGGAGCTCACCGGGGAGCTGTTTTTT
>TRBV5-4|-|TRBJ2-5|-
CASSLDRRALETQYF
TGTGCCAGCAGCCTAGACAGGAGGGCATTAGAGACCCAGTACTTC
>TRBV20-1|-|TRBJ1-3|-
CSARDPRNTIYF
TGCAGTGCTAGAGATCCTAGAAACACCATATATTTT
>TRBV14|TRBD1|TRBJ2-7|-
CASSLTTGNTYEQYF
TGTGCCAGCAGCCTTACGACAGGGAACACCTACGAGCAGTACTTC
>TRBV27|-|TRBJ2-1|many
CASISGTPAGNEQFF
TGTGCCAGCATCTCTGGGACCCCCGCGGGTAATGAGCAGTTCTTC
>TRBV6-2/TRBV6-3|-|TRBJ2-3|many
CASSYSSTDTQYF
TGTGCCAGCAGTTACTCTAGCACAGATACGCAGTATTTT
>TRBV5-1|-|TRBJ2-3|-
CASSGLRGDTQYF
TGCGCCAGCAGCGGGCTAAGGGGAGATACGCAGTATTTT
>TRBV6-1|-|TRBJ2-2|-
CASSEAGSRTGELFF
TGTGCCAGCAGTGAAGCAGGGTCGCGCACCGGGGAGCTGTTTTTT
>TRBV4-3|-|TRBJ2-7|-
CASSQGTGSSYEQYF
TGCGCCAGCAGCCAAGGGACGGGGAGCTCCTACGAGCAGTACTTC
>TRBV11-2|TRBD2|TRBJ2-3|-
CASSLTSGTNTQYF
TGTGCCAGCAGCTTGACTAGCGGGACTAATACGCAGTATTTT
>TRBV7-8|TRBD2|TRBJ2-2|-
CASSSLAGGPYTGELFF
TGTGCCAGCAGCTCCCTAGCGGGAGGGCCCTACACCGGGGAGCTGTTTTTT
>TRBV28|-|TRBJ2-1|few
CASRRDPNEQFF
TGTGCCAGCAGGCGGGATCCTAATGAGCAGTTCTTC
>TRBV12-3/TRBV12-4|TRBD2|TRBJ2-1|-
CASSPRLAGVWNEQFF
TGTGCCAGCAGTCCCCGGCTAGCGGGAGTGTGGAATGAGCAGTTCTTC
>TRBV29-1|TRBD2|TRBJ2-7|few
CSVVGRAPPYEQYF
TGCAGCGTTGTAGGGAGGGCACCTCCCTACGAGCAGTACTTC
>TRBV3-1|-|TRBJ2-2|few
CASSGRAYTGELFF
TGTGCCAGCAGCGGCCGGGCCTACACCGGGGAGCTGTTTTTT
>TRBV19|-|TRBJ2-3|-
CASRRGFEDTQYF
TGTGCCTCCCGGAGGGGGTTTGAAGATACGCAGTATTTT
>TRBV24-1|TRBD2|TRBJ2-7|few
CATSDPGTSGSVEQYF
TGTGCCACCAGTGATCCCGGGACTAGCGGGAGCGTTGAGCAGTACTTC
>TRBV2|-|TRBJ1-3|-
CASSGTFGTGNTIYF
TGTGCCAGCAGCGGGACCTTTGGGACTGGAAACACCATATATTTT
>TRBV5-1|-|TRBJ2-3|-
CASSFRDTDTQYF
TGCGCCAGCAGCTTCCGAGACACAGATACGCAGTATTTT
>TRBV5-6|TRBD2|TRBJ2-1|few
CASSLRLLAPEQFF
TGTGCCAGCAGCTTGAGGTTACTAGCGCCGGAGCAGTTCTTC
>TRBV20-1|TRBD2|TRBJ2-5|few
CSARDPTSGTTQYF
TGCAGTGCTAGAGATCCAACTAGCGGAACGACCCAGTACTTC
>TRBV5-1|-|TRBJ2-1|many
CASSLASSHGEQFF
TGCGCCAGCAGCTTGGCTTCAAGCCACGGTGAGCAGTTCTTC
>TRBV14|-|TRBJ2-3|-
CASSHTYRAPTDTQYF
TGTGCCAGCAGCCACACCTACAGGGCCCCCACAGATACGCAGTATTTT
>TRBV6-1|TRBD2|TRBJ2-7|-
CASSHTSGSYEQYF
TGTGCCAGCAGCCATACTAGCGGGAGCTACGAGCAGTACTTC
>TRBV28|-|TRBJ2-4|-
CASSFREGLENIQYF
TGTGCCAGCAGTTTTAGAGAGGGGCTAGAAAACATTCAGTACTTC
>TRBV12-3/TRBV12-4|TRBD1|TRBJ1-2|-
CASRLNDRANYGYTF
TGTGCCAGCAGGCTTAACGACAGGGCTAACTATGGCTACACCTTC
>TRBV7-9|-|TRBJ2-1|many
CASSLYPPDTPQPF
TGTGCCAGCAGCTTATACCCTCCGGACACGCCCCAACCATTC
>TRBV20-1|-|TRBJ1-1|-
CIILWQGLAFF
TGCATAATTCTTTGGCAGGGTCTTGCTTTCTTT
>TRBV2|-|TRBJ2-7|-
CARGLGREQYF
TGTGCCAGGGGACTGGGGCGCGAGCAGTACTTC
>TRBV3-1|-|TRBJ1-1|few
CASSRRSVNTEAFF
TGTGCCAGCAGCCGAAGAAGCGTTAACACTGAAGCTTTCTTT
>TRBV27|TRBD2|TRBJ2-1|few
CASSLAPPGLAGNNEQFF
TGTGCCAGCAGTCTTGCCCCCCCCGGACTAGCGGGGAACAATGAGCAGTTCTTC
>TRBV27|-|TRBJ2-2|few
CASSSANGGTKGELFF
TGTGCCAGCAGTTCCGCAAACGGGGGCACGAAGGGGGAGCTGTTTTTT